These 26 T cell receptor beta chains originate from one sample sequenced in a study of vaccination effects on CD4 cells after COVID-19. The antigens for these receptors are not known. The protocol was immunoSEQ multiplex PCR, while the TCRdb copy is restricted to in-frame clones and leaves out a portion. This sample has about 45,000 clones, with 55% to 85% found just once. Following culture for 9 to 11 days, CD4+ T cells were isolated. Participants completed two doses of the BNT162b2 or mRNA-1273 vaccine. The material was CD4+ T cells from PBMCs cultured without peptide, obtained after COVID-19 vaccination. These receptors came from a human donor who received a COVID-19 vaccine.

The chain carries TRBV4-2 and TRBJ1-4; D call uncertain. Trimming shortened V by 0 bases and J by 4 bases, and 12 bases separated the two germline ends. CDR3 size: 16 residues. Germline CDR1 and CDR2: LGHNA and YNFKEQ. The CDR3 DNA is TGTGCCAGCAGCCAAGACGGCGGGTCGGTTAATGAAAAACTGTTTTTT. It is translated as CASSQDGGSVNEKLFF.

This clone was counted only a few times. The chain joins TRBV10-3 to TRBJ2-2; 7 bases match TRBD2. Germline V gene lookup returns CDR1 ENHRY and CDR2 SYGVKD. With 11 bases clipped from V and 4 bases from J, the junction kept 13 bases outside the gene matches. The CDR3 runs to 15 residues. The DNA for the CDR3 is TGTGCCGGCGCCGGGACTACAGACCCCACCGGGGAGCTGTTTTTT. Amino acids: CAGAGTTDPTGELFF.

This chain uses TRBV3-1 (or the pseudogene TRBV3-2) with TRBJ2-7; D may be TRBD1 or TRBD2 (5 bases each). Trimming took off 6 bases at V and 4 bases at J, with 19 bases between the two ends. The germline V gene has CDR1 LGHDT and CDR2 YNNKEL (reference sequence). The CDR3 contains 15 residues. In nucleotides, the CDR3 is TGTGCCAGCAGTCGATCGGGACCGCTGACTTACGAGCAGTACTTC. It translates to CASSRSGPLTYEQYF.

The rearrangement uses TRBV3-1 (or the pseudogene TRBV3-2) and TRBJ2-1, with 7 bases lining up with TRBD2. Per the germline V gene, CDR1 is LGHDT and CDR2 is YNNKEL (reference sequence). The CDR3 length is 16 residues. V lost 4 bases, J lost 7 bases, and 13 bases stayed unmatched. Here the CDR3 DNA reads TGTGCCAGCAGCCCAAATCTAGCGGTAGGTGTGAATGAGCAGTTCTTC. Amino acid sequence: CASSPNLAVGVNEQFF.

V is TRBV24-1 and J is TRBJ2-1; tentatively, D is TRBD1 (5 bases). The germline CDR1 and CDR2 sequences are KGHDR and SFDVKD. There are 16 residues in the CDR3. V was clipped by 0 bases and J by 4 bases, with 12 bases between them. CDR3 coding DNA: TGTGCCACCAGTGATTTGTGGCAGGGCGGTTACAATGAGCAGTTCTTC. Translation: CATSDLWQGGYNEQFF.

The genes are TRBV6-1 and TRBJ2-5, with 10 bases matching TRBD2. From germline, CDR1 is MNHNS and CDR2 SASEGT. Losses at the gene ends were 1 base for V and 5 bases for J; bases not matched to a gene: 10. The CDR3 has 17 amino acids. CDR3 nucleotides: TGTGCCAGCAGTGAAGAACCAGCGGGGGGGATGCTGGAGACCCAGTACTTC. It is translated as CASSEEPAGGMLETQYF.

V and J are TRBV2 and TRBJ1-3; perhaps TRBD1 as D (6 bases). The V and J ends lost 6 bases and 3 bases respectively, with 9 bases between them. This CDR3 has 13 residues. The germline CDR1 and CDR2 sequences are SNHLY and FYNNEI. The DNA for the CDR3 is TGTGCCAGCAGCGGACAGAATGGAAACACCATATATTTT. Its translation is CASSGQNGNTIYF.

This clone was observed a single time. The chain combines TRBV30 with TRBJ1-3; a possible D gene is TRBD1 (5 bases). In germline, CDR1 is GTSNPN, CDR2 SVGIG (reference sequence). Trimming took 0 bases from V and 2 from J, leaving 11 bases between them. The CDR3 is made up of 15 amino acids. The CDR3 region has the DNA TGTGCCTGGAGTGTGGGGGAATCGGCTGGAAACACCATATATTTT. Its protein product is CAWSVGESAGNTIYF. The full variable domain, its missing parts supplied by reference TRBV30 and TRBJ1-3, is SQTIHQWPATLVQPVGSPLSLECTVEGTSNPNLYWYRQAAGRGLQLLFYSVGIGQISSEVPQNLSASRPQDRQFILSSKKLLLSDSGFYLCAWSVGESAGNTIYFGEGSWLTVV.

The rearrangement links TRBV5-1 to TRBJ1-3; unclear D gene. V lost 0 bases to trimming and J lost 3 bases, with 13 bases between them. Looked up from germline, CDR1 is SGHRS and CDR2 is YFSETQ. This CDR3 region has 16 residues. CDR3 nucleotides: TGCGCCAGCAGCTTGGGCCCTCCCCCGTATGGAAACACCATATATTTT. This codes for CASSLGPPPYGNTIYF. Combining the CDR3 with reference TRBV5-1 and TRBJ1-3 gives the whole variable domain KAGVTQTPRYLIKTRGQQVTLSCSPISGHRSVSWYQQTPGQGLQFLFEYFSETQRNKGNFPGRFSGRQFSNSRSEMNVSTLELGDSALYLCASSLGPPPYGNTIYFGEGSWLTVV.

The CDR3 spells CASTTGFSYNEQFF. The DNA of the CDR3 is TGTGCCAGCACGACTGGCTTCTCCTACAATGAGCAGTTCTTC. The chain has TRBV19 and TRBJ2-1; D remains ambiguous. This CDR3 is built from 14 residues. Germline V lookup: CDR1 LNHDA, CDR2 SQIVND (reference sequence). Trimming removed 9 bases from V and 0 bases from J, with 12 bases in between. The full variable domain, its missing parts supplied by reference TRBV19 and TRBJ2-1, is DGGITQSPKYLFRKEGQNVTLSCEQNLNHDAMYWYRQDPGQGLRLIYYSQIVNDFQKGDIAEGYSVSREKKESFPLTVTSAQKNPTAFYLCASTTGFSYNEQFFGPGTRLTVL.

This clone was detected a few times. The J gene is TRBJ1-2, the V gene TRBV2; TRBD1 is a possible D gene (5 bases). V lost 2 bases to trimming and J lost 3 bases, with 10 bases between them. The CDR3 covers 14 residues. Germline CDR1 and CDR2: SNHLY and FYNNEI. The chain's CDR3 is CASSESQGYYGYTF. DNA of the CDR3: TGTGCCAGCAGTGAAAGTCAGGGTTACTATGGCTACACCTTC.

The CDR3: CASRVTGSGYTF. The CDR3 DNA reads TGTGCCAGCCGAGTGACAGGTTCCGGCTACACCTTC. The chain is built from TRBV6-5 and TRBJ1-2; D might be TRBD1 (6 bases). The CDR3 is 12 amino acids. The germline V gene has CDR1 MNHEY and CDR2 SVGAGI. Deletions cut 8 bases from V and 8 bases from J, with 15 bases between.

This chain uses TRBV2 with TRBJ2-5; maybe TRBD1 (8 bases). Germline V lookup: CDR1 SNHLY, CDR2 FYNNEI. There are 13 residues in the CDR3. Trimming took 6 bases from V and 4 from J, leaving 12 bases between them. The CDR3 here is CASSHRGGETQYF. In DNA, the CDR3 is TGTGCCAGCAGCCACAGGGGGGGAGAGACCCAGTACTTC.

This clone showed up just a few times. The rearrangement uses TRBV10-1 and TRBJ1-1; D uncertain. CDR1 WNHNN and CDR2 SYGVQD come from the germline V gene (reference sequence). The length of the CDR3 is 11 residues. The V and J ends lost 11 bases and 1 base respectively, with 8 bases between them. The DNA for the CDR3 is TGCGCCGTGACATCGAACACTGAAGCTTTCTTT. The encoded protein is CAVTSNTEAFF.

The chain joins TRBV6-5 to TRBJ2-7, with 9 bases lining up with TRBD2. Germline CDR1 reads MNHEY; CDR2 reads SVGAGI. The trim removed 7 bases at V and 3 bases at J, leaving 7 bases unmatched. CDR3 length: 14 amino acids. Written as DNA, the CDR3 is TGTGCCAGCACCACGACTAGCGGATACTACGAGCAGTACTTC. Its protein is CASTTTSGYYEQYF.

This clone was observed a few times. The chain is built from TRBV5-5 and TRBJ1-3; 7 positions agree with TRBD1. The germline CDR1 and CDR2 sequences are SGHKS and YYEKEE (reference sequence). CDR3 length: 15 residues. The V gene end was trimmed by 0 bases and the J gene end by 3 bases; junction bases not matched to a gene: 3. CDR3 coding DNA: TGTGCCAGCAGCTTGGACAGGGGTTTTGGAAACACCATATATTTT. This translates into CASSLDRGFGNTIYF.

The CDR3 region is CAISDLEVLTDTQYF. DNA for the CDR3: TGTGCCATCAGTGACCTCGAGGTGCTTACAGATACGCAGTATTTT. This chain uses TRBV10-3 with TRBJ2-3; no definite D call. Germline V gene sequence: CDR1 ENHRY, CDR2 SYGVKD. This CDR3 is built from 15 residues. V lost 3 bases to trimming and J lost 3 bases, with 13 bases between them.

The V call is TRBV5-1, the J call TRBJ1-5, with D perhaps TRBD1 (5 bases). Germline V gives CDR1 SGHRS, CDR2 YFSETQ. V lost 5 bases to trimming and J lost 3 bases, with 12 bases between them. This CDR3 has 14 residues. The CDR3 DNA is TGCGCCAGCAGACCGGGACCAACCAATCAGCCCCAGCATTTT. This sequence encodes CASRPGPTNQPQHF.

The genes are TRBV5-6 and TRBJ2-3; D is ambiguous. Trimming took 0 bases from V and 8 from J, leaving 19 bases between them. Germline V CDR1 and CDR2: SGHDT, YYEEEE. This CDR3 comprises 16 residues. The chain's CDR3 is CASSLEPLLIPSTQYF. CDR3 in DNA: TGTGCCAGCAGCTTGGAACCCCTACTAATTCCCAGTACGCAGTATTTT.

In this sample, this clone turned up a few times. The CDR3 spells CASSSPGLAYEQYF. The CDR3 coding sequence is TGTGCCAGCAGCTCGCCGGGACTAGCGTACGAGCAGTACTTC. J is TRBJ2-7 and V is TRBV5-4, with 10 bases that match TRBD2. This CDR3 contains 14 residues. Germline CDR1 reads SGHNT; CDR2 reads YYREEE (reference sequence). V dropped 3 bases and J dropped 4; count of bases not matched to a gene: 4.

V usage is TRBV20-1 and J usage is TRBJ1-1, with a tentative D call TRBD1 (6 bases). Between the trimmed V and J ends, which lost 3 bases and 5 bases, there was a span of 13 bases. CDR1 and CDR2 (germline): DFQATT, SNEGSKA (reference sequence). The CDR3 contains 13 residues. CDR3 sequence reads: CSASKGGGTEAFF. CDR3 nucleotide sequence: TGCAGTGCTAGTAAGGGGGGGGGAACTGAAGCTTTCTTT.

The chain recombines TRBV9 with TRBJ2-3; no firm D call. The CDR3 spans 16 residues. V lost 0 bases, J lost 3 bases, and 14 bases lay in between. In germline, CDR1 is SGDLS, CDR2 YYNGEE. This CDR3 is CASSVDWTDGTDTQYF. The CDR3 nucleotides read TGTGCCAGCAGCGTAGATTGGACGGATGGGACAGATACGCAGTATTTT. Based on the CDR3 plus reference TRBV9 and TRBJ2-3, the full variable domain is DSGVTQTPKHLITATGQRVTLRCSPRSGDLSVYWYQQSLDQGLQFLIQYYNGEERAKGNILERFSAQQFPDLHSELNLSSLELGDSALYFCASSVDWTDGTDTQYFGPGTRLTVL.

V is TRBV19 and J is TRBJ1-5; D is perhaps TRBD1 (6 bases). CDR1 LNHDA and CDR2 SQIVND come from the germline V gene (reference sequence). CDR3 length: 15 amino acids. The V end was cut by 4 bases, the J end by 2 bases, with 12 bases between. CDR3 coding DNA: TGTGCCAGTAGTAGTGGAGGGGGAGGCAATCAGCCCCAGCATTTT. Translation gives CASSSGGGGNQPQHF.

The CDR3 here is CASSQDGGTEAFF. Here the CDR3 DNA reads TGTGCCAGCAGCCAAGATGGGGGAACTGAAGCTTTCTTT. The chain recombines TRBV3-1 (or the pseudogene TRBV3-2) with TRBJ1-1; perhaps TRBD1 as D (5 bases). Germline V gene lookup returns CDR1 LGHDT and CDR2 YNNKEL (reference sequence). The length of the CDR3 is 13 residues. V was trimmed by 0 bases and J by 5 bases, leaving 7 bases between them.

The chain recombines TRBV5-4 with TRBJ2-1; 13 bases line up with TRBD2. The CDR3 is made up of 16 amino acids. Trimming cost V 4 bases and J 9 bases; bases outside gene matches: 10. CDR1 and CDR2 from the germline V gene are SGHNT and YYREEE (reference sequence). CDR3 in amino acids: CASSPQLAGGPVEQFF. The CDR3 nucleotides read TGTGCCAGCAGCCCACAACTAGCGGGGGGGCCAGTTGAGCAGTTCTTC.

The J gene is TRBJ1-3, the V gene TRBV2; D may be TRBD1 (6 bases). The CDR3 is 16 residues long. V dropped 4 bases and J dropped 0 bases, with 13 bases sitting between them. Germline CDR1 is SNHLY and CDR2 is FYNNEI. The CDR3 sequence: CASSGYGTPSGNTIYF. CDR3 bases: TGTGCCAGCAGTGGGTATGGGACACCCTCTGGAAACACCATATATTTT.